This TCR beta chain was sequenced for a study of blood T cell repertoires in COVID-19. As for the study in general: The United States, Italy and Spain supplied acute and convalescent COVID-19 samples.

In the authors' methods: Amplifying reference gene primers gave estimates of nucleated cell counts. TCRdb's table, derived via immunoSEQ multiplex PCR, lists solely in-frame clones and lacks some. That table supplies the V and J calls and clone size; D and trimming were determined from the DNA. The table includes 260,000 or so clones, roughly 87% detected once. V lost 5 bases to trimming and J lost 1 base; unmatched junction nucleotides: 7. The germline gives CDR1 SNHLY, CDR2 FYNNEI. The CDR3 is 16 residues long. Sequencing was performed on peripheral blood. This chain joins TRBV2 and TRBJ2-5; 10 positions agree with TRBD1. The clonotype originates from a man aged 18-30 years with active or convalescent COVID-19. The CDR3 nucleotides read TGTGCCAGCAGTAAGTCCGGGACAGGGGTCCAAGAGACCCAGTACTTC. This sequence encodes CASSKSGTGVQETQYF.